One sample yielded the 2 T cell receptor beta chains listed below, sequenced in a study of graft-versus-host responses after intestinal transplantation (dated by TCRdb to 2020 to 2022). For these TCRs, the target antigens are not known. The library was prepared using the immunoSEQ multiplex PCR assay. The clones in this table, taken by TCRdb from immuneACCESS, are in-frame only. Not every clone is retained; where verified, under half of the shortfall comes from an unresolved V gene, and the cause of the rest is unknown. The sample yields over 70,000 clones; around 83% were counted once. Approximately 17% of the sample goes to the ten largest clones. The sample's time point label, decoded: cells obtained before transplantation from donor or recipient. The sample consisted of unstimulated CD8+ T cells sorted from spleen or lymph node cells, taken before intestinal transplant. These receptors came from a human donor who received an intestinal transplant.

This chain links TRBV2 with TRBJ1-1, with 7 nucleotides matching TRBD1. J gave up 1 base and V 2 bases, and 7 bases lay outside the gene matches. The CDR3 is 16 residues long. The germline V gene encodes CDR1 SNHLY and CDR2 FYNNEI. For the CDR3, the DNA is TGTGCCAGCAGTGAATCCCTACAGGGGCGGAACACTGAAGCTTTCTTT. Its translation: CASSESLQGRNTEAFF.

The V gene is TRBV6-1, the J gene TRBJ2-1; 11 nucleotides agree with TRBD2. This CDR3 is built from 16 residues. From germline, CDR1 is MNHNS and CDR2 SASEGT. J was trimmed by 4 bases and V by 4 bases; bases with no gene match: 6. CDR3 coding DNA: TGTGCCAGCAGTGTATCCGGGACTAGCGGATACAATGAGCAGTTCTTC. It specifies CASSVSGTSGYNEQFF.